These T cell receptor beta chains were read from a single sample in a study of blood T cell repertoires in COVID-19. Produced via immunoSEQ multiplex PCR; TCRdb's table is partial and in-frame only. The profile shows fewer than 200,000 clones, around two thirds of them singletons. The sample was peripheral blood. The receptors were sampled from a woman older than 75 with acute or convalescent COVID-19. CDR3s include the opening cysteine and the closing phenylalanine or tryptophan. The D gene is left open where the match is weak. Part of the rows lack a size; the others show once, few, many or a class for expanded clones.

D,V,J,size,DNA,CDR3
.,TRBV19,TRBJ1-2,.,TGTGCCAGTAGTCCCGAATGGCGGGGTAACTATGGCTACACCTTC,CASSPEWRGNYGYTF
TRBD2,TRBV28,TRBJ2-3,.,TGTGCCAGCAGTTTAGGCGGGAGGCGGACAGATACGCAGTATTTT,CASSLGGRRTDTQYF
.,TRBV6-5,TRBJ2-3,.,TGTGCCGGAACTTTGGGACAGACTAGCGCAGATACGCAGTATTTT,CAGTLGQTSADTQYF
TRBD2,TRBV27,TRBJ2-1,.,TGTGCCAGCAGTTTATCCTGGCTAGCGGGAGGGAGGAATGAGCAGTTCTTC,CASSLSWLAGGRNEQFF
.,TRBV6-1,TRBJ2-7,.,TGTGCCAGCAGTGAAAACAGGTTCTCCTACGAGCAGTACTTC,CASSENRFSYEQYF
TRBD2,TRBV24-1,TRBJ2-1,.,TGTGCCACCACCGGGACTAGCGGGTTGGGGAGTTACAATGAGCAGTTCTTC,CATTGTSGLGSYNEQFF
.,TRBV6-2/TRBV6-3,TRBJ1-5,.,TGTGCCAGCAGTCAGCCTACAGGACAGCCCCAGCATTTT,CASSQPTGQPQHF
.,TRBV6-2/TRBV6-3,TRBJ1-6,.,TGTGCCAGCAGTTACCGCGCGGCGGGGAAAAATAATTCACCCCTCCACTTT,CASSYRAAGKNNSPLHF
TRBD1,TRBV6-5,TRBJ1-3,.,TGTGCCAGCATAGGCAGGGGGCGTGGAAACACCATATATTTT,CASIGRGRGNTIYF
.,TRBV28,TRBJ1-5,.,TGTGCCAGCAGCTCCGGGTCCCAGGGCCGCCGCCAGCCCCAGCATTTT,CASSSGSQGRRQPQHF
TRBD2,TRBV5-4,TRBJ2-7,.,TGTGCCAGCAGCCTGGGACTAGCGGGACTTGGGGAGCAGTACTTC,CASSLGLAGLGEQYF
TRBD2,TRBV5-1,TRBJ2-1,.,TGCGCCAGCAGCTTGGAACTAGCGGAGTACAATGAGCAGTTCTTC,CASSLELAEYNEQFF
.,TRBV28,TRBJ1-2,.,TGTGCCAGCAGGTCGACATTTAGGTATGGCTACACCTTC,CASRSTFRYGYTF
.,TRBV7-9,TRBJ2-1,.,TGTGCCAGCAGCTTAGGCTCCACTAGAAGGAATGAGCAGTTCTTC,CASSLGSTRRNEQFF
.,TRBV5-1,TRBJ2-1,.,TGCGCCAGCAGCCCTGGACACTCGTCCTACAATGAGCAGTTCTTC,CASSPGHSSYNEQFF
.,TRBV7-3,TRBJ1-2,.,TGTGCCAGCAGCCCGGGGGAGAGCTATGGCTACACCTTC,CASSPGESYGYTF
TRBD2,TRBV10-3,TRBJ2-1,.,TGTGCCATCAGTCCGAATAGCGGGATGACCTACAATGAGCAGTTCTTC,CAISPNSGMTYNEQFF
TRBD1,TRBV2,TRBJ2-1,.,TGTGCCAGCAGTGAAGGCTACAGGGGGGCTACCCTAAAGGAGCAGTTCTTC,CASSEGYRGATLKEQFF
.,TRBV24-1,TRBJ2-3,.,TGTGCCACCAGTGACGCGGCAGGGGATACGCAGTATTTT,CATSDAAGDTQYF
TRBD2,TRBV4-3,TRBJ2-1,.,TGCGCCAGCAGCCAAAGTGGGGGGGGGTACAATGAGCAGTTCTTC,CASSQSGGGYNEQFF
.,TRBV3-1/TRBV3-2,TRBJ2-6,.,TGTGCCAGCAGCCAAGATAGCTCTGGGGCCAACGTCCTGACTTTC,CASSQDSSGANVLTF
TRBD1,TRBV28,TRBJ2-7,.,TGTGCCAGCAGAACGACAGGGGGCGCGTGGGAGCAGTACTTC,CASRTTGGAWEQYF
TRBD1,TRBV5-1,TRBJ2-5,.,TGCGCCAGCAGCTTGGGGGGGACAGGGGAAGAGACCCAGTACTTC,CASSLGGTGEETQYF
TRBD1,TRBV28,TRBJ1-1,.,TGTGCCAGCAGGTCGGAGGGGGCGGGAAACACTGAAGCTTTCTTT,CASRSEGAGNTEAFF
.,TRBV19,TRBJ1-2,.,TGTGCCAGTAGTATCACAAGGGGAGGGGCCCCTTCGGGTGGCTACACCTTC,CASSITRGGAPSGGYTF
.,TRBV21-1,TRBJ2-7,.,TGTGCCAGCAGCAAGGATCGGCTAGCGGGCACTTCCTACGAGCAGTACTTC,CASSKDRLAGTSYEQYF
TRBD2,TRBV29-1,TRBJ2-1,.,TGCAGCGTTGCACTAGCGGGTATATACAATGAGCAGTTCTTC,CSVALAGIYNEQFF
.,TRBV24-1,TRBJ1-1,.,TGTGCCACCAGTGATTTCGGGAACACTGAAGCTTTCTTT,CATSDFGNTEAFF
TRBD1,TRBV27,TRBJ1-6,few,TGTGCCAGCAGTTTAAGGCCGGGACAGGCAAATTCACCCCTCCACTTT,CASSLRPGQANSPLHF
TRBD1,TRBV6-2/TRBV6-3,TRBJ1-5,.,TGTGCCAGCAGTTCGGTGGACAGGGCCTCCTTCAATCAGCCCCAGCATTTT,CASSSVDRASFNQPQHF
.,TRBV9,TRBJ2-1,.,TGTGCCAGCAGCGTAGACGGGAACTCCTACAATGAGCAGTTCTTC,CASSVDGNSYNEQFF
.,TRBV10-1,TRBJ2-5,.,TGCGCCAGCAGTGGCCTAGTAGGCGAGACCCAGTACTTC,CASSGLVGETQYF
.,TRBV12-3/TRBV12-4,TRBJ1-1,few,TGTGCCAGCAGCAGGGACATGAACACTGAAGCTTTCTTT,CASSRDMNTEAFF
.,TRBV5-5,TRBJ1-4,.,TGTGCCAGCAGCGTGGGACTTATTAATGAAAAACTGTTTTTT,CASSVGLINEKLFF
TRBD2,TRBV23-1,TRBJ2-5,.,TGCGCCAGCACATCTCCGGGACTAGCGGGACTGAACCCTTACCAAGAGACCCAGTACTTC,CASTSPGLAGLNPYQETQYF
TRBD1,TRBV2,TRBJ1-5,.,TGTGCCAGCAGTCAGGGGGCGAGGGATCAGCCCCAGCATTTT,CASSQGARDQPQHF
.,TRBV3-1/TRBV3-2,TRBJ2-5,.,TGTGCCAGCAGCCAAGATCTGGGAGTCAGTATAGAGACCCAGTACTTC,CASSQDLGVSIETQYF
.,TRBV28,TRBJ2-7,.,TGTGCCAGCAGACCCGGTCAGGAACCCTACGAGCAGTACTTC,CASRPGQEPYEQYF
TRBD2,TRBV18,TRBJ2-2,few,TGTGCCAGCTCACTGCAAACGAGGCTAGCGGGAGCCGGGGAGCTGTTTTTT,CASSLQTRLAGAGELFF
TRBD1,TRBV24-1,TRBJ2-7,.,TGTGCCACCAGTGGACAGGGAAGCTCCTACGAGCAGTACTTC,CATSGQGSSYEQYF
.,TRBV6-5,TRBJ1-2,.,TGTGCCAGCAGTTACGGTCTGGGCGGCTACACCTTC,CASSYGLGGYTF
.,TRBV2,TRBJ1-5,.,TGTGCCAGCACCTTGACAGTTAGCAATCAGCCCCAGCATTTT,CASTLTVSNQPQHF
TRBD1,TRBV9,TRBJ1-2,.,TGTGCCAGCAGCGTAGAACAGGGGCTTAGCTATGGCTACACCTTC,CASSVEQGLSYGYTF
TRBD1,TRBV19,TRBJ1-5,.,TGTGCCAGTAGTACTGGGACAGGGAGCAGCAATCAGCCCCAGCATTTT,CASSTGTGSSNQPQHF